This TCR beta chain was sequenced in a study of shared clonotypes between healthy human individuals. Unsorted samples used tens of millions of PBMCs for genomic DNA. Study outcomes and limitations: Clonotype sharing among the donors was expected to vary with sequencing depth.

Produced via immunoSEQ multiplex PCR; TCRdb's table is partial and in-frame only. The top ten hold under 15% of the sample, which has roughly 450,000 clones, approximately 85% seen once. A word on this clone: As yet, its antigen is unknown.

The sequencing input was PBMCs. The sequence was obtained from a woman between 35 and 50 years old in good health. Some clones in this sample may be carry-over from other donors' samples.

CDR3 amino acids: CASSPFPGSAGNTIYF. The CDR3 DNA sequence: TGTGCCAGCAGCCCGTTCCCCGGGAGCGCTGGAAACACCATATATTTT. V usage is TRBV5-4 and J usage is TRBJ1-3; no firm D call. Trimming stripped 4 bases from V and 2 bases from J, with 16 bases between. Germline V gene lookup returns CDR1 SGHNT and CDR2 YYREEE (reference sequence). This CDR3 is 16 amino acids long. Looking up the rest from reference TRBV5-4 and TRBJ1-3 gives the full variable domain: ETGVTQSPTHLIKTRGQQVTLRCSSQSGHNTVSWYQQALGQGPQFIFQYYREEENGRGNFPPRFSGLQFPNYSSELNVNALELDDSALYLCASSPFPGSAGNTIYFGEGSWLTVV.